This is a list of T cell receptor beta chains from one sample in a study of T cell changes during pregnancy in multiple sclerosis. Profiling relied on immunoSEQ multiplex PCR, and the TCRdb table lists in-frame clones only, not all of them. The table records over 100,000 clones, 92% of them present only once. The sample was peripheral blood, taken in the third trimester of pregnancy. The receptors derive from a female donor with multiple sclerosis, enrolled in a pregnancy study. The CDR3 runs from the conserved cysteine through the conserved F or W. Fields, in order: V gene, CDR3 length, J gene, clone size, CDR3 protein. Not all rows give a size; the values are once, few, many and, for expanded clones, a class.

V: TRBV4-1
length: 19
J: TRBJ2-2
size: .
CDR3: CASSHGTSGRGVNTGELFF

V: TRBV6-5
length: 13
J: TRBJ2-7
size: .
CDR3: CASTNQGSDEQYF

V: TRBV11-2
length: 15
J: TRBJ1-1
size: .
CDR3: CASSGLGRDRTEAFF

V: TRBV19
length: 14
J: TRBJ1-2
size: .
CDR3: CASSLGLPNYGYTF

V: TRBV6-5
length: 14
J: TRBJ1-2
size: .
CDR3: CASRNPRANYGYTF

V: TRBV6-5
length: 14
J: TRBJ2-7
size: .
CDR3: CASQRSGRRNEQYF

V: TRBV19
length: 13
J: TRBJ2-5
size: .
CDR3: CASRGDREETQYF

V: TRBV25-1
length: 14
J: TRBJ1-1
size: .
CDR3: CASSPGMSGTEAFF

V: TRBV9
length: 14
J: TRBJ1-1
size: .
CDR3: CASSVSGKNTEAFF

V: TRBV9
length: 14
J: TRBJ2-2
size: .
CDR3: CASSVDVAAGELFF

V: TRBV19
length: 14
J: TRBJ2-7
size: few
CDR3: CASSVDRDSYEQYF

V: TRBV9
length: 16
J: TRBJ2-1
size: .
CDR3: CASSPLPGLASNEQFF

V: TRBV5-4
length: 14
J: TRBJ1-4
size: .
CDR3: CASSLDSVNEKLFF

V: TRBV4-1
length: 19
J: TRBJ2-7
size: .
CDR3: CASSQVQAGGPRRSYEQYF

V: TRBV25-1
length: 15
J: TRBJ2-7
size: .
CDR3: CASSPLGGRPYEQYF

V: TRBV11-2
length: 16
J: TRBJ2-7
size: .
CDR3: CASSLQGVVISYEQYF

V: TRBV27
length: 15
J: TRBJ2-7
size: .
CDR3: CASSPPGLAVYEQYF

V: TRBV7-2
length: 15
J: TRBJ2-1
size: .
CDR3: CASSLGLADYNEQFF

V: TRBV18
length: 12
J: TRBJ2-1
size: .
CDR3: CASSPTENEQFF

V: TRBV11-3
length: 16
J: TRBJ2-3
size: .
CDR3: CASSDPRGGLPDTQYF

V: TRBV27
length: 17
J: TRBJ2-6
size: once
CDR3: CASSLSRGVQRANVLTF

V: TRBV6-5
length: 16
J: TRBJ1-2
size: .
CDR3: CASSYFGATGSYGYTF

V: TRBV6-4
length: 16
J: TRBJ2-2
size: .
CDR3: CASSPQGRGNTGELFF

V: TRBV7-8
length: 18
J: TRBJ2-1
size: .
CDR3: CASSLFGRGASTYNEQFF

V: TRBV6-6
length: 15
J: TRBJ2-1
size: .
CDR3: CASSTPGNSLVEQFF

V: TRBV29-1
length: 11
J: TRBJ2-3
size: .
CDR3: CSVARADTQYF

V: TRBV6-6
length: 14
J: TRBJ1-1
size: .
CDR3: CASSYFRDRTEAFF

V: TRBV4-2
length: 14
J: TRBJ1-1
size: few
CDR3: CASSQVGGRTEAFF